These T cell receptor beta chains were read from a single sample in a study of T cells after yellow fever vaccination. MiXCR, applied by TCRdb to the 5' RACE reads, yields one record per CDR3 protein. This table holds around 310,000 distinct CDR3 sequences, around 4.5% found once. The sample in question was PBMCs, obtained 15 days after the yellow fever booster vaccination. These receptors were obtained from a man aged 18 to 35 who received the YFV17D yellow fever vaccine. CDR3s include the opening cysteine and the closing phenylalanine or tryptophan. Each record gives: J gene, V gene, clone size, D gene, CDR3 DNA, CDR3 protein. D genes are given only for firm matches. Part of the rows lack a size; the others show once, few, many or a class for expanded clones.

TRBJ2-3 TRBV5-4 few - TGTGCCAGCAGCCCTTTTGCAGGGTTCACAGATACGCAGTATTTT CASSPFAGFTDTQYF
TRBJ1-4 TRBV24-1 - - TGTGCCACCAGTGATTCCGGGGTTACTAATGAAAAACTGTTTTTT CATSDSGVTNEKLFF
TRBJ2-1 TRBV5-1 - - TGCGCCAGCAGGGGGGGGGCCATTAACAATGAGCAGTTCTTC CASRGGAINNEQFF
TRBJ1-1 TRBV6-5 - - TGTGCCAGCAGTTACTCGATAAACAGCCTGAACACTGAAGCTTTCTTT CASSYSINSLNTEAFF
TRBJ1-5 TRBV24-1 few - TGTGCCACCAGTGATCCGCCGGGCCAGGAAAATCAGCCCCAGCATTTT CATSDPPGQENQPQHF
TRBJ1-6 TRBV27 many TRBD1 TGTGCCAGCAGTTTAGAGACAGGGAGTTCACCCCTCCACTTT CASSLETGSSPLHF
TRBJ2-3 TRBV7-9 few - TGTGCCAGCAGTTATAATCCCCCGGGACTCCTTTGGAATACGCAGTATTTT CASSYNPPGLLWNTQYF
TRBJ1-6 TRBV25-1 many TRBD1 TGTGCCAGCAGTGTGCAGGGGGCAGCTAATTCACCCCTCCACTTT CASSVQGAANSPLHF
TRBJ2-2 TRBV28 - TRBD2 TGTGCCAGCACCCCCCCTACTAGCGCCGGGGAGCTGTTTTTT CASTPPTSAGELFF
TRBJ2-5 TRBV5-1 few TRBD2 TGCGCCAGCAGCTGGACGGGGGGTGAGGAGACCCAGTACTTC CASSWTGGEETQYF
TRBJ2-5 TRBV20-1 - TRBD2 TGCAGTGCCAAGAGCGGGGGGGCTGAAGAGACCCAGTACTTC CSAKSGGAEETQYF
TRBJ1-3 TRBV7-9 many TRBD1 TGTGCCAGCAGCAAAGACAGGGAACACACCATATATTTT CASSKDREHTIYF
TRBJ1-2 TRBV9 - - TGTGCCAGCAGCGGCGGGAGGGCCTACACCTTC CASSGGRAYTF
TRBJ2-5 TRBV7-7 - TRBD2 TGTGCTAGCAGCTCAGTGGGACTAGCGGGGACAGAGACCCAGTACTTC CASSSVGLAGTETQYF
TRBJ1-1 TRBV4-1 few - TGCGCCAGCAGCCAAGGGGTCAAGGGCGCGGGGGGTAAGGGGAACACTGAAGCTTTCTTT CASSQGVKGAGGKGNTEAFF
TRBJ1-5 TRBV10-3 many - TGTGCCATCAGTGAGTCGAAGGGAAGCCAGCCCCAGCATTTT CAISESKGSQPQHF
TRBJ1-1 TRBV5-8 many TRBD1 TGTGCCAGCAGCTCAGGGGGTGGGGACACTGAAGCTTTCTTT CASSSGGGDTEAFF
TRBJ2-1 TRBV7-3 - - TGTGCCAGCAGCATCACAGGTTATGAGCAGTTCTTC CASSITGYEQFF
TRBJ2-7 TRBV5-1 many - TGCGCCAGCAGCGCCCTGGGGGGCGGCCACGAGCAGTACTTC CASSALGGGHEQYF
TRBJ1-1 TRBV5-1 many - TGCGCCAGCAGCTTGGATGGGTCCACTGAAGCTTTCTTT CASSLDGSTEAFF
TRBJ1-5 TRBV20-1 many - TGCAGTGCTAGAGATGGGACGCAGCCCCAGCATTTT CSARDGTQPQHF
TRBJ2-3 TRBV12-3/TRBV12-4 - - TGTGCCAGCAGTTTAGTGGCCACTAGCACAGATACGCAGTATTTT CASSLVATSTDTQYF
TRBJ1-5 TRBV6-2/TRBV6-3 few - TGTGCCAGCAGTTACTCGACTGGATTTTTGGGCAATCAGCCCCAGCATTTT CASSYSTGFLGNQPQHF
TRBJ2-5 TRBV18 many - TGTGCCAGCTCACCACCGGGCAGCCCCCTGGGAGAGACCCAGTACTTC CASSPPGSPLGETQYF
TRBJ2-5 TRBV9 - TRBD2 TGTGCCAGCAGCGTAGTTAGCGGGGACCAAGAGACCCAGCACTTC CASSVVSGDQETQHF
TRBJ1-1 TRBV5-1 many - TGCGCCAGCAGCTTGGGGCAGGGACACATGAACACTGAAGCTTTCTTT CASSLGQGHMNTEAFF
TRBJ2-3 TRBV2 many - TGTGCCAGCAGTGACGACCCGGGAGATACGCAGTATTTT CASSDDPGDTQYF
TRBJ1-1 TRBV14 - - TGTGCCAGCAACGGGGGTTGGGGGGTCACTGAAGCTTTCTTT CASNGGWGVTEAFF
TRBJ2-2 TRBV9 many TRBD2 TGTGCCAGCAGCGTAGTAGGACTAGCGAATACCGGGGAGCTGTTTTTT CASSVVGLANTGELFF
TRBJ2-1 TRBV12-3/TRBV12-4 few TRBD2 TGTGCCAGCAGTTTGGGACTAGCGGGGGGAAACAATGAGCAGTTCTTC CASSLGLAGGNNEQFF
TRBJ1-3 TRBV12-3/TRBV12-4 few - TGTGCCAGCAGAAAAAACAGGGAACACACCATATATTTT CASRKNREHTIYF
TRBJ2-7 TRBV12-3/TRBV12-4 many - TGTGCCAGCAGTTTAGACAGCCCCGAGCAGTACTTC CASSLDSPEQYF
TRBJ1-6 TRBV5-1 few TRBD1 TGCGCCAGCGCGTTTCGGGACAGTCGCTCCTATAATTCACCCCTCCACTTT CASAFRDSRSYNSPLHF
TRBJ2-3 TRBV6-1 many TRBD1 TGTGCCAGCAGTGACCGGGACAGGGATACAGATACGCAGTATTTT CASSDRDRDTDTQYF
TRBJ2-3 TRBV5-1 - - TGCGCCAGCAGCCGAGTTTTCTTAGATACGCAGTATTTT CASSRVFLDTQYF
TRBJ1-1 TRBV12-3/TRBV12-4 few TRBD1 TGTGCCAGCAGCCGGGGACAGGGGGCACGGACTTTCTTT CASSRGQGARTFF
TRBJ1-4 TRBV5-1 many TRBD1 TGCGCCAGCAGCCTACCGACAGGGAACGGTGATAAACTGTTTTTT CASSLPTGNGDKLFF
TRBJ1-1 TRBV5-1 many - TGCGCCAGCAGCTCCGATTGGGTCGGGGGGACTGAAGCTTTCTTT CASSSDWVGGTEAFF
TRBJ1-2 TRBV28 - - TGTGCCAGCACGTCTGCACTCGACTATGGCTACACCTTC CASTSALDYGYTF